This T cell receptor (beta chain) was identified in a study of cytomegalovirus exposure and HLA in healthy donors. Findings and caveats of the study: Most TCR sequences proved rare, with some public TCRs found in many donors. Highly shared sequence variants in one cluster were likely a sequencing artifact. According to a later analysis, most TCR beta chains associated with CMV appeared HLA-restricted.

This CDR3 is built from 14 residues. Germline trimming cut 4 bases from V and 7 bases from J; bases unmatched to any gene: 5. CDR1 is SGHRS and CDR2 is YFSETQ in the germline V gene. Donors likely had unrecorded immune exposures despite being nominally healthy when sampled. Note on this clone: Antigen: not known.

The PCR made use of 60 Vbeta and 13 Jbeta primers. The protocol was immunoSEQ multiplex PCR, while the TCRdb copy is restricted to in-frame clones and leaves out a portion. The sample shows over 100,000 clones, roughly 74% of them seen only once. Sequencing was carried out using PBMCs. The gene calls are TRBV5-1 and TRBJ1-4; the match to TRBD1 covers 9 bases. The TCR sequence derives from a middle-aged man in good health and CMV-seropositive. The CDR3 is CASSIQGAGEKLFF. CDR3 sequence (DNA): TGCGCCAGCAGCATACAGGGGGCCGGTGAAAAACTGTTTTTT. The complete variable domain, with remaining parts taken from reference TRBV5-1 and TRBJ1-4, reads KAGVTQTPRYLIKTRGQQVTLSCSPISGHRSVSWYQQTPGQGLQFLFEYFSETQRNKGNFPGRFSGRQFSNSRSEMNVSTLELGDSALYLCASSIQGAGEKLFFGSGTQLSVL.